Sequencing of this T cell receptor (beta chain) was carried out in a study of blood T cell repertoires in COVID-19. Study details: T cells, B-cell-depleted T cells, or PBMCs provided the cDNA or gDNA that served as material.

About this clone itself: In the same sample, other DNA sequences code for this CDR3.

Generated by immunoSEQ multiplex PCR, the TCRdb table keeps only in-frame clones and is missing some. The sample holds fewer than 400,000 clones; 75% to 90% are singletons and the top ten take 2.5% to 3%. Germline V gene data show CDR1 as MNHEY and CDR2 as SVGAGI. V gave up 2 bases and J gave up 1 base; unmatched junction bases: 1. CDR3 length: 15 residues. The clonotype originates from a woman aged 25 to 39 with COVID-19, enrolled during active disease. Sequencing was performed on peripheral blood. The chain is built from TRBV6-5 and TRBJ2-7; TRBD1 aligns across 11 bases. This CDR3 is CASSYRDRGSYEQYF. CDR3 bases: TGTGCCAGCAGTTACCGGGACAGGGGGTCCTACGAGCAGTACTTC.